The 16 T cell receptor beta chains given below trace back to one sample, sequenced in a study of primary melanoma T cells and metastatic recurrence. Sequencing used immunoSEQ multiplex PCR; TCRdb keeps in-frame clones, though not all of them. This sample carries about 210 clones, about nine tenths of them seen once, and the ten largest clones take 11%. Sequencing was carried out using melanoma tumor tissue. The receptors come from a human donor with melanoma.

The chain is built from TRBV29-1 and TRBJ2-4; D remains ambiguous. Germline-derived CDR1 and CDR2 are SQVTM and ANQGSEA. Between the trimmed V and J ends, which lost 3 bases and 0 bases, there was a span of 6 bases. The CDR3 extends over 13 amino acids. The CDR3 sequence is CSVEGVAKNIQYF. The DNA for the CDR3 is TGCAGCGTTGAGGGCGTAGCCAAAAACATTCAGTACTTC.

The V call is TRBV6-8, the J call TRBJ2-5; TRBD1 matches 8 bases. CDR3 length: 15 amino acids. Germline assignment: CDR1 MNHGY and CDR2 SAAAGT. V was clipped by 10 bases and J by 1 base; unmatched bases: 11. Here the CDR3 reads CATHNRQGFQETQYF. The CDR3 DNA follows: TGTGCCACCCACAACCGACAGGGGTTCCAAGAGACCCAGTACTTC.

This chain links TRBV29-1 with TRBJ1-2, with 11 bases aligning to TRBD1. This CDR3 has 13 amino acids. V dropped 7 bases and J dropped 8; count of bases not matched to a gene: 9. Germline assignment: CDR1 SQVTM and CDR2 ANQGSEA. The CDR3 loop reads CSALGQGAKGYTF. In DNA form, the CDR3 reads TGCAGCGCCCTAGGACAGGGGGCGAAAGGCTACACCTTC.

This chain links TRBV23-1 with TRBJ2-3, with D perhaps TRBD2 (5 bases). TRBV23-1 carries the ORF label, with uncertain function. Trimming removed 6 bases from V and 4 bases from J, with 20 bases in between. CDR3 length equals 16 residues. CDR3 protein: CASSQDQGLGADTQYF. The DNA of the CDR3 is TGCGCCAGCAGCCAAGATCAAGGTCTCGGGGCAGATACGCAGTATTTT.

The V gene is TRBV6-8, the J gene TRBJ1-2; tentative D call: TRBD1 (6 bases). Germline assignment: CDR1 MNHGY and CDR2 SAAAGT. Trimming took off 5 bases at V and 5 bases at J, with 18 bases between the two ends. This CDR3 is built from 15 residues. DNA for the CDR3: TGTGCCAGCAGTGCTACTACAGGGTTTCATTATGGCTACACCTTC. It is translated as CASSATTGFHYGYTF.

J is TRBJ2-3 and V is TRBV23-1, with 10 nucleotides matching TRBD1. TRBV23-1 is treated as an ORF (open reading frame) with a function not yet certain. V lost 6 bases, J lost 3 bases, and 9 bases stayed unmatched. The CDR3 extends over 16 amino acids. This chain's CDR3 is CASSLAGTGVTDTQYF. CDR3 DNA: TGCGCCAGCAGCCTAGCCGGGACAGGGGTAACAGATACGCAGTATTTT.

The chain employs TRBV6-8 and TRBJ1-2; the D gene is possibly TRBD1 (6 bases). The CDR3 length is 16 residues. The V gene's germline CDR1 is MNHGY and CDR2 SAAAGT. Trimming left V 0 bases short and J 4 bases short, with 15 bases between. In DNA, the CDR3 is TGTGCCAGCAGTTACTCGAGTCGGGGGGCGGCCTATGGCTACACCTTC. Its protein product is CASSYSSRGAAYGYTF.

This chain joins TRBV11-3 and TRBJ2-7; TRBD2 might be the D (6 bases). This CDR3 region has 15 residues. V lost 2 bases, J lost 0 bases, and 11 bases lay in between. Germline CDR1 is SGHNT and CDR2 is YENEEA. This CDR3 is CASSLPGLGSYEQYF. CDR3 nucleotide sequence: TGTGCCAGCAGCTTACCGGGACTGGGCTCCTACGAGCAGTACTTC.

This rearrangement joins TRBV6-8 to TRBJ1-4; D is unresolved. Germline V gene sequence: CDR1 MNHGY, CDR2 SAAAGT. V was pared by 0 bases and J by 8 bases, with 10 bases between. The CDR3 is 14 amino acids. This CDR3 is CASSYSGLSEKLFF. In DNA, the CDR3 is TGTGCCAGCAGTTACTCAGGGTTATCCGAAAAACTGTTTTTT.

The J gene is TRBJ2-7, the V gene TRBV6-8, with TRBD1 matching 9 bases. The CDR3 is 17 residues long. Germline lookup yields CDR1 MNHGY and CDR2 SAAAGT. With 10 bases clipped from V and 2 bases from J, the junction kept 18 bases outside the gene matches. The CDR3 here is CATTLNPTGGTPYEQYF. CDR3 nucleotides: TGTGCCACCACCCTCAACCCGACAGGGGGGACCCCCTACGAGCAGTACTTC.

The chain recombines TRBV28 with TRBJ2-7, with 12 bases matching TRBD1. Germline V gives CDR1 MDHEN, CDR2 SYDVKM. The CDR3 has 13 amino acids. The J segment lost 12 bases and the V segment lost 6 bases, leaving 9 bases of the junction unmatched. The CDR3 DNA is TGTGCCAGCAGAATAATGGGACAGGGGGCTTGGTACTTC. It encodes CASRIMGQGAWYF.

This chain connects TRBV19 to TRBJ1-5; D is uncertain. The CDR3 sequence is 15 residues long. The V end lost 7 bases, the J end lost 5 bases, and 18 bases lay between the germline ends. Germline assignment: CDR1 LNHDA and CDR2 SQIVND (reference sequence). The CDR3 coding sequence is TGTGCCAGTACCCTTTTCGGAGCCGCTCATCAGCCCCAGCATTTT. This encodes CASTLFGAAHQPQHF.

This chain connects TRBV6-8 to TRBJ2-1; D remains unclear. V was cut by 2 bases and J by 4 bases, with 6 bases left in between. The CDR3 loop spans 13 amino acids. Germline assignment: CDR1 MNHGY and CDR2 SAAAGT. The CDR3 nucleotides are TGTGCCAGCAGTTACGCAGGTTACAATGAGCAGTTCTTC. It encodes CASSYAGYNEQFF.

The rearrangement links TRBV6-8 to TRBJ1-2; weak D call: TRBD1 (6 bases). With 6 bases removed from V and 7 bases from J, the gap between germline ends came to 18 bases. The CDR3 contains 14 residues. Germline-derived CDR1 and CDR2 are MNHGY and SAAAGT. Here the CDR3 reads CASSAGEVWFGYTF. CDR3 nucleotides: TGTGCCAGCAGCGCAGGGGAAGTCTGGTTTGGCTACACCTTC.

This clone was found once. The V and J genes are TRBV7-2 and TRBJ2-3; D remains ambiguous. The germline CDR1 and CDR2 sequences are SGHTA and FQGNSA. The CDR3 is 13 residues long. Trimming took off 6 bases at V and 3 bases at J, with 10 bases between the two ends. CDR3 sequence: CASRRRFTDTQYF. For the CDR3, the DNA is TGTGCCAGCAGACGACGGTTTACAGATACGCAGTATTTT.

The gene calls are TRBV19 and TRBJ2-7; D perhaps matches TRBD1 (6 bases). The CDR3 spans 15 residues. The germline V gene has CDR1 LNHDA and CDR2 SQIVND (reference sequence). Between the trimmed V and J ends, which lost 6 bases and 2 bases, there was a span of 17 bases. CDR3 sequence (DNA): TGTGCCAGTAGAATACAGGGTGAGGCTACCTACGAGCAGTACTTC. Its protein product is CASRIQGEATYEQYF.